This note documents a single T cell receptor beta chain sequence. Its antigen is still unknown. No base-level quality is on record; no much larger clone is a single base apart. Receptor libraries were prepared by RT-PCR. The data were produced on an Illumina HiSeq 2500. The public reads were run again by TCRdb, first through fastp at Q25 and then through MiXCR, and only productive beta chains were kept. For every CDR3 protein sequence, its rows merge into one entry that carries the most common genes and DNA. The sample table contains about 520,000 distinct CDR3 sequences; only one count was recorded for 6.5% to 8% of them. Under 15% of the sample lies in the top ten. V loses 1 base at its end and J loses 1 base; junction bases beyond the gene matches: 11. Reading the germline V gene gives CDR1 SGHVS and CDR2 FQNEAQ. The CDR3 contains 18 residues, cysteine and phenylalanine counted. This entry keeps only the CDR3 DNA: 54 bases, framed from base 1.

The entry originates in a study of response to subunit inactivated influenza vaccine (dated by TCRdb to the late 2010s). For the wider study: To follow how T cells responded to a trivalent subunit inactivated influenza vaccine, the researchers relied on deep quantitative profiling of the T cell receptor repertoire. General study outcomes and caveats: It was suggested by the authors that each seasonal influenza vaccination may recruit only a limited number of new T cells.

The chain uses TRBV7-8 and TRBJ2-3, with 7 bases in between that match TRBD2. This clonotype was sampled from a man between 50 and 75 years old who received an inactivated influenza vaccine. Donor details come from another sample of the same person, matched by shared clones. Source: PBMCs from blood, taken around 25 months after vaccination. The CDR3 region reads CASSLVGTIPTGTDTQYF. In nucleotides, the sequence is TGTGCCAGCAGCTTAGTGGGGACTATCCCAACGGGCACAGATACGCAGTATTTT.